The 25 T cell receptor beta chains presented below share a single source sample, sequenced in a study of blood T cell repertoires in COVID-19. Produced via immunoSEQ multiplex PCR; TCRdb's table is partial and in-frame only. Of 110,000 to 150,000 clones in the sample, approximately 80% were seen once. The specimen sequenced was peripheral blood. These receptors all come from a human donor in a cohort sampled during active COVID-19.

J is TRBJ1-5 and V is TRBV2; no clear D. V lost 1 base, J lost 0 bases, and 7 bases lay in between. CDR3 length: 15 amino acids. CDR1 is SNHLY, CDR2 FYNNEI, per germline. CDR3 residues: CASSEGDYSNQPQHF. CDR3 coding DNA: TGTGCCAGCAGTGAAGGCGACTATAGCAATCAGCCCCAGCATTTT. The variable domain in full, completed from reference TRBV2 and TRBJ1-5, reads EPEVTQTPSHQVTQMGQEVILRCVPISNHLYFYWYRQILGQKVEFLVSFYNNEISEKSEIFDDQFSVERPDGSNFTLKIRSTKLEDSAMYFCASSEGDYSNQPQHFGDGTRLSIL.

V is TRBV6-1 and J is TRBJ2-3; 12 nucleotides align to TRBD2. Looked up from germline, CDR1 is MNHNS and CDR2 is SASEGT. There are 18 residues in the CDR3. V shed 3 bases, J shed 2 bases, and the junction held 9 bases outside the gene matches. The CDR3 sequence: CASSDPSGGVRVTDTQYF. The CDR3 coding sequence is TGTGCCAGCAGTGATCCTAGCGGGGGGGTAAGGGTCACAGATACGCAGTATTTT.

The chain recombines TRBV2 with TRBJ1-1, with 7 bases aligning to TRBD1. The CDR3 spans 15 residues. Germline CDR1 reads SNHLY; CDR2 reads FYNNEI. After removal of 0 bases from V and 1 base from J, the junction contained 2 bases not matched to a gene. This CDR3 reads CASSEAKGANTEAFF. The DNA for the CDR3 is TGTGCCAGCAGTGAAGCGAAGGGGGCGAACACTGAAGCTTTCTTT.

This chain connects TRBV2 to TRBJ2-6; no clear D. The V end lost 4 bases, the J end lost 2 bases, and 9 bases lay between the germline ends. The germline gives CDR1 SNHLY, CDR2 FYNNEI. This CDR3 is built from 15 residues. DNA for the CDR3: TGTGCCAGCAGTGGGCAGGCAACTGGGGCCAACGTCCTGACTTTC. Its translation: CASSGQATGANVLTF.

The genes are TRBV18 and TRBJ2-5; no reliable D call. Germline V gene sequence: CDR1 KGHSH, CDR2 LQKENI. The V gene lost 2 bases and the J gene lost 1 base, with 5 bases spanning the gap. The CDR3 consists of 13 residues. The CDR3 DNA reads TGTGCCAGCTCACCAGAGTTCCAAGAGACCCAGTACTTC. It codes for CASSPEFQETQYF.

This chain connects TRBV30 to TRBJ2-1; the match to TRBD2 covers 13 bases. CDR1 and CDR2 from the germline V gene are GTSNPN and SVGIG (reference sequence). The CDR3 runs to 16 residues. Trimming cost V 3 bases and J 5 bases; bases outside gene matches: 7. The CDR3 sequence: CAWSPKLAGGHNEQFF. The CDR3 DNA reads TGTGCCTGGAGCCCTAAACTAGCGGGAGGGCACAATGAGCAGTTCTTC.

The chain links TRBV5-4 to TRBJ1-6; D remains ambiguous. This CDR3 comprises 14 residues. The V end was cut by 3 bases, the J end by 5 bases, with 9 bases between. The germline V gene has CDR1 SGHNT and CDR2 YYREEE (reference sequence). The CDR3 sequence is CASSSRRDNSPLHF. CDR3 nucleotide sequence: TGTGCCAGCAGCTCCCGACGGGATAATTCACCCCTCCACTTT.

The rearrangement joins TRBV6-5 to TRBJ2-3, with 11 bases lining up with TRBD2. V was clipped by 4 bases and J by 0 bases; unmatched bases: 3. The CDR3 length is 16 residues. Germline CDR1 reads MNHEY; CDR2 reads SVGAGI. The CDR3 DNA follows: TGTGCCAGCAGTTCCCGACTAGCGGGAAGCACAGATACGCAGTATTTT. This sequence encodes CASSSRLAGSTDTQYF.

The gene calls are TRBV9 and TRBJ2-3; D is perhaps TRBD2 (5 bases). V lost 0 bases and J 6 bases, leaving 8 bases between the germline ends. This CDR3 is built from 13 residues. CDR1 is SGDLS and CDR2 is YYNGEE in the germline V gene. CDR3 sequence reads: CASSVERGDTQYF. CDR3 bases: TGTGCCAGCAGCGTAGAGAGAGGGGATACGCAGTATTTT.

This clone was recorded a few times. V gene TRBV27 combines with J gene TRBJ2-2; D remains ambiguous. The CDR3 extends over 14 amino acids. Germline assignment: CDR1 MNHEY and CDR2 SMNVEV (reference sequence). Trimming took 2 bases from V and 6 from J, leaving 10 bases between them. The CDR3 loop is CASSLMPRAGELFF. As DNA, the CDR3 is TGTGCCAGCAGTTTAATGCCGCGAGCCGGGGAGCTGTTTTTT.

The J gene is TRBJ1-1, the V gene TRBV7-8; unclear D gene. This CDR3 contains 13 residues. Germline values: CDR1 SGHVS, CDR2 FQNEAQ. Trimming took off 2 bases at V and 1 base at J, with 5 bases between the two ends. CDR3 loop: CASSLTQNTEAFF. The CDR3 nucleotides are TGTGCCAGCAGCTTAACACAGAACACTGAAGCTTTCTTT.

This clone was counted only a few times. Mismatch with germline at one junction end may stem from a read error. The chain couples TRBV7-9 to TRBJ2-7, with 7 bases aligning to TRBD1. Per germline, CDR1 SEHNR and CDR2 FQNEAQ (reference sequence). This CDR3 contains 11 residues. This CDR3 reads CASSSIDRANF. The CDR3 DNA follows: TGTGCCAGCAGCTCAATCGACAGGGCTAACTTC.

The J gene is TRBJ2-3, the V gene TRBV24-1; 9 bases line up with TRBD2. V gave up 3 bases and J gave up 4 bases; unmatched junction bases: 7. CDR1 is KGHDR and CDR2 is SFDVKD in the germline V gene. The CDR3 has 16 residues. The CDR3 DNA reads TGTGCCACCAGTGATAGGGCGGGGGGGCCATCAGATACGCAGTATTTT. Translated: CATSDRAGGPSDTQYF.

The chain links TRBV3-1 (or the pseudogene TRBV3-2) to TRBJ2-5; 10 bases agree with TRBD2. This CDR3 spans 14 amino acids. Trimming cost V 2 bases and J 7 bases; bases outside gene matches: 4. Germline V gives CDR1 LGHDT, CDR2 YNNKEL (reference sequence). In DNA, the CDR3 is TGTGCCAGCAGCCAAAGGACTAGCGGCATGACCCAGTACTTC. Translation gives CASSQRTSGMTQYF.

In its sample, this clone was seen a few times. The chain couples TRBV25-1 to TRBJ1-3; D is unresolved. V was clipped by 1 base and J by 4 bases, with 2 bases between them. From germline, CDR1 is MGHDK and CDR2 SYGVNS. The CDR3 contains 12 residues. In DNA, the CDR3 is TGTGCCAGCAGTGAATCAGGAAACACCATATATTTT. Amino acids: CASSESGNTIYF. The full variable domain, completed using reference TRBV25-1 and TRBJ1-3, is EADIYQTPRYLVIGTGKKITLECSQTMGHDKMYWYQQDPGMELHLIHYSYGVNSTEKGDLSSESTVSRIRTEHFPLTLESARPSHTSQYLCASSESGNTIYFGEGSWLTVV.

This rearrangement joins TRBV3-1 (or the pseudogene TRBV3-2) to TRBJ1-3; 8 positions match TRBD1. Unmatched junction bases numbered 6, after V lost 4 bases and J lost 4 bases. Germline V gene data show CDR1 as LGHDT and CDR2 as YNNKEL (reference sequence). The CDR3 covers 15 residues. This CDR3 reads CASSPRTGTGNTIYF. The CDR3 DNA sequence: TGTGCCAGCAGCCCCCGGACAGGGACAGGAAACACCATATATTTT.

The chain combines TRBV2 with TRBJ1-1; D may be TRBD1 (6 bases). V was clipped by 2 bases and J by 6 bases, with 16 bases between them. Germline CDR1 SNHLY, CDR2 FYNNEI. The CDR3 consists of 15 residues. The DNA for the CDR3 is TGTGCCAGCAGTGAACTCACAGGGCAAATGGCTGAAGCTTTCTTT. Translated: CASSELTGQMAEAFF.

The gene calls are TRBV19 and TRBJ2-3; D perhaps matches TRBD2 (5 bases). The CDR3 spans 15 residues. V dropped 3 bases and J dropped 3 bases, with 13 bases sitting between them. Germline V gene lookup returns CDR1 LNHDA and CDR2 SQIVND (reference sequence). CDR3 region: CASSIEGSETDTQYF. The CDR3 nucleotides read TGTGCCAGTAGTATTGAGGGATCGGAGACAGATACGCAGTATTTT. Variable domain in full (rest from reference TRBV19 and TRBJ2-3): DGGITQSPKYLFRKEGQNVTLSCEQNLNHDAMYWYRQDPGQGLRLIYYSQIVNDFQKGDIAEGYSVSREKKESFPLTVTSAQKNPTAFYLCASSIEGSETDTQYFGPGTRLTVL.

The sample holds one count of this clone. This rearrangement joins TRBV4-3 to TRBJ2-7, with 11 bases matching TRBD1. Per the germline V gene, CDR1 is LGHNA and CDR2 is YSLEER. V gave up 3 bases and J gave up 2 bases; unmatched junction bases: 3. The CDR3 extends over 15 amino acids. The CDR3 region is CASSHRTGGPYEQYF. CDR3 DNA: TGCGCCAGCAGCCACCGGACAGGGGGCCCCTACGAGCAGTACTTC.

This chain uses TRBV5-4 with TRBJ2-1; 12 positions agree with TRBD2. V dropped 0 bases and J dropped 3; count of bases not matched to a gene: 4. Germline V gene sequence: CDR1 SGHNT, CDR2 YYREEE (reference sequence). CDR3 size: 17 residues. In DNA, the CDR3 is TGTGCCAGCAGCTTGGGGCTAGCGGGAGGGGGCTACAATGAGCAGTTCTTC. It codes for CASSLGLAGGGYNEQFF.

This chain uses TRBV11-3 with TRBJ1-5, with D hard to call. The CDR3 sequence is 14 residues long. Germline V gene lookup returns CDR1 SGHNT and CDR2 YENEEA. V was shortened by 1 base and J by 4 bases, with 8 bases between the two germline ends. The CDR3 is CASSLGHGNQPQHF. The CDR3 nucleotides are TGTGCCAGCAGCTTAGGACACGGTAATCAGCCCCAGCATTTT.

V and J are TRBV24-1 and TRBJ2-3; perhaps TRBD2 as D (5 bases). Trimming cost V 4 bases and J 4 bases, with 8 bases left between them. CDR1 KGHDR and CDR2 SFDVKD come from the germline V gene. The CDR3 consists of 13 residues. The DNA for the CDR3 is TGTGCCACCAGTGAGGACTCCCCAGATACGCAGTATTTT. Translated: CATSEDSPDTQYF.

The chain carries TRBV29-1 and TRBJ1-1; no clear D. The germline V and J ends were trimmed by 7 bases and 4 bases, with 16 bases remaining between them. The CDR3 is made up of 13 amino acids. The germline gives CDR1 SQVTM, CDR2 ANQGSEA. CDR3 nucleotide sequence: TGCAGCGCCCGCCGGGGAGTGGGCACTGAAGCTTTCTTT. It encodes CSARRGVGTEAFF.

This chain links TRBV19 with TRBJ1-1; no clear D gene. Germline V gene data show CDR1 as LNHDA and CDR2 as SQIVND (reference sequence). The CDR3 sequence is 13 residues long. With 4 bases removed from V and 1 base from J, the gap between germline ends came to 7 bases. The DNA of the CDR3 is TGTGCCAGTAGTAATTACGGGAACACTGAAGCTTTCTTT. Its translation is CASSNYGNTEAFF.

The chain recombines TRBV7-9 with TRBJ2-7; D is perhaps TRBD2 (5 bases). This CDR3 spans 14 amino acids. From germline, CDR1 is SEHNR and CDR2 FQNEAQ (reference sequence). Trimming stripped 5 bases from V and 5 bases from J, with 16 bases between. This chain's CDR3 is CASSRAAVSHEQYF. DNA of the CDR3: TGTGCCAGCAGCCGAGCGGCAGTTTCCCACGAGCAGTACTTC. The whole variable domain, filled in from reference TRBV7-9 and TRBJ2-7, reads DTGVSQNPRHKITKRGQNVTFRCDPISEHNRLYWYRQTLGQGPEFLTYFQNEAQLEKSRLLSDRFSAERPKGSFSTLEIQRTEQGDSAMYLCASSRAAVSHEQYFGPGTRLTVT.